This T cell receptor (beta chain) was profiled in a study of read filtering for tumor transcriptome and immune sequencing. Germline CDR1 and CDR2: SEHNR and FQNEAQ (reference sequence). The CDR3 length is 12 residues. V was trimmed by 4 bases and J by 7 bases, leaving 10 bases between them. This library used approximately 370 ng RNA and molecular barcoded adaptors spanning alpha/delta and beta/gamma chains. TCRdb redid the calling of the reads with MiXCR, one entry per CDR3 protein. Of about 130,000 distinct CDR3 sequences listed, roughly 13% are singletons. Source material: a population of CD138-negative cells sorted from bone marrow. This TCR derives from a donor aged 40 or older with multiple myeloma. The J gene is TRBJ2-5, the V gene TRBV7-9, with D hard to call. CDR3 residues: CASSYSLGTQYF. CDR3 DNA: TGTGCCAGCAGCTACTCCCTCGGGACCCAGTACTTC.